A single sample gave rise to the 17 T cell receptor beta chains below, sequenced in a study of early T cells in non-severe SARS-CoV-2 infection (dated by TCRdb to the early 2020s). Library method: 5' RACE. Sequencing was carried out with a NextSeq 500. TCRdb handled the public reads itself, with Q25 trimming in fastp and clone calling in MiXCR, and kept productive beta chains. Rows are unified per CDR3 protein, each entry keeping the most common DNA and genes. The table for this sample lists 50,000 to 60,000 distinct CDR3 sequences; approximately 6.3% of them were counted only once. The ten largest clones capture more than 5% of the sample. The sample was whole blood, taken at baseline. Receptor source: an adult who was a healthcare worker with PCR-confirmed SARS-CoV-2 infection or an uninfected control (not recorded which).

This clonotype was seen a handful of times. CDR3 in amino acids: CASSGGLAATDTQYF. CDR3 nucleotide sequence: TGTGCCAGCAGCGGCGGACTAGCGGCCACAGATACGCAGTATTTT. The chain combines TRBV9 with TRBJ2-3, with TRBD2 matching over 10 bases. Per the germline V gene, CDR1 is SGDLS and CDR2 is YYNGEE. The CDR3 loop spans 15 amino acids. J lost 2 bases, V lost 3 bases, and 3 bases had no gene match.

V gene TRBV25-1 combines with J gene TRBJ1-6; 7 positions agree with TRBD1. CDR1 and CDR2 from the germline V gene are MGHDK and SYGVNS. The CDR3 sequence is 13 residues long. V gave up 8 bases and J gave up 6 bases; unmatched junction bases: 4. The CDR3 region has the DNA TGTGCCAGCGTAAAGGGGGCTAATTCACCCCTCCACTTT. It translates to CASVKGANSPLHF.

The table lists this clonotype with a few counts. The CDR3 loop reads CASSYSGRSEYEQYF. The CDR3 DNA is TGTGCCAGCAGTTACTCTGGCCGGAGTGAATACGAGCAGTACTTC. This chain connects TRBV6-5 to TRBJ2-7; no clear D gene. Germline V gene data show CDR1 as MNHEY and CDR2 as SVGAGI. Between the trimmed V and J ends, which lost 0 bases and 4 bases, there was a span of 13 bases. CDR3 length: 15 residues.

Only a few counts were recorded for this clonotype. The V gene is TRBV6-2 or TRBV6-3, the J gene TRBJ2-1; 11 nucleotides align to TRBD2. Germline CDR1 and CDR2: MNHEY and SVGEGT. V was pared by 5 bases and J by 10 bases, with 7 bases of the junction left unmatched. This CDR3 has 14 residues. CDR3 residues: CASSLALAGVEQFF. The CDR3 DNA follows: TGTGCCAGCAGTCTCGCACTAGCGGGGGTAGAGCAGTTCTTC.

V gene TRBV12-3 or TRBV12-4 combines with J gene TRBJ2-1; the match to TRBD2 covers 10 bases. With V trimmed by 5 bases and J by 4 bases, 5 bases remained unmatched. The CDR3 is 15 residues long. DNA of the CDR3: TGTGCCAGCAGTCAGACTAGCGGGCGGTACAATGAGCAGTTCTTC. This encodes CASSQTSGRYNEQFF.

This clonotype was found many times. The chain couples TRBV20-1 to TRBJ2-7, with D perhaps matching TRBD1 (6 bases). There are 14 residues in the CDR3. CDR1 and CDR2 (germline): DFQATT, SNEGSKA (reference sequence). V lost 5 bases, J lost 0 bases, and 14 bases lay in between. Here the CDR3 reads CSAESRDTSYEQYF. The DNA for the CDR3 is TGCAGTGCTGAGAGCCGGGACACCTCCTACGAGCAGTACTTC.

In its sample, this clonotype was seen many times. The V and J genes are TRBV28 and TRBJ1-2; no definite D call. Between the trimmed V and J ends, which lost 1 base and 4 bases, there was a span of 7 bases. This CDR3 contains 13 residues. Germline-derived CDR1 and CDR2 are MDHEN and SYDVKM. CDR3 sequence (DNA): TGTGCCAGCAGTTTATCGTCAGCCTATGGCTACACCTTC. This translates into CASSLSSAYGYTF.

This clonotype appeared many times. The chain employs TRBV2 and TRBJ1-2, with 11 bases matching TRBD1. Germline V gene lookup returns CDR1 SNHLY and CDR2 FYNNEI. There are 12 residues in the CDR3. J lost 7 bases, V lost 11 bases, and 6 bases had no gene match. The CDR3 region is CAGGQGASGYTF. CDR3 in DNA: TGTGCCGGTGGACAGGGGGCCAGTGGCTACACCTTC.

The table lists this clonotype with a few counts. The chain carries TRBV12-3 or TRBV12-4 and TRBJ2-7, with TRBD1 as a possible D gene (5 bases). Trimming pared 6 bases from V and 6 bases from J, leaving 15 bases between. The CDR3 has 13 residues. The CDR3, as DNA: TGTGCCAGCAGCCTAGTCCCCGACAGCGAGCAGTACTTC. Its translation is CASSLVPDSEQYF.

There are many counts of this clonotype. The CDR3 loop reads CASSPRFPADTQYF. CDR3 in DNA: TGTGCCAGCAGCCCCCGTTTCCCGGCGGATACGCAGTATTTT. The chain recombines TRBV4-2 with TRBJ2-3; D unclear. This CDR3 has 14 residues. The V end was cut by 4 bases, the J end by 6 bases, with 14 bases between. The germline gives CDR1 LGHNA, CDR2 YNFKEQ.

The table lists this clonotype with a few counts. The chain is built from TRBV24-1 and TRBJ2-1; 8 bases map to TRBD1. Germline V lookup: CDR1 KGHDR, CDR2 SFDVKD. V was clipped by 5 bases and J by 0 bases; unmatched bases: 2. This CDR3 spans 15 amino acids. CDR3: CATSGQGRSYNEQFF. In DNA, the CDR3 is TGTGCCACCAGTGGACAGGGGCGCTCCTACAATGAGCAGTTCTTC.

This clonotype was recorded at least ten times. J is TRBJ1-5 and V is TRBV6-5; TRBD1 matches at 9 bases. Germline CDR1 reads MNHEY; CDR2 reads SVGAGI. V lost 8 bases to trimming and J lost 1 base; unmatched junction nucleotides: 3. The CDR3 sequence is 14 residues long. The DNA for the CDR3 is TGTGCCAGCGGGGACAGGGCGAGCAATCAGCCCCAGCATTTT. Amino acid sequence: CASGDRASNQPQHF.

This clonotype was observed many times. The V gene is TRBV6-2 or TRBV6-3, the J gene TRBJ2-4; 10 positions agree with TRBD1. The V gene's germline CDR1 is MNHEY and CDR2 SVGEGT. The V gene end was trimmed by 6 bases and the J gene end by 3 bases; junction bases not matched to a gene: 5. The CDR3 is 15 amino acids. Here the CDR3 DNA reads TGTGCCAGCAGCCGGACAGGGGGAGTCAAAAACATTCAGTACTTC. It codes for CASSRTGGVKNIQYF.

This chain links TRBV3-1 with TRBJ2-3; unclear D gene. The ends were cut back, 2 bases at V and 10 bases at J, with 13 bases in the middle. The germline gives CDR1 LGHDT, CDR2 YNNKEL (reference sequence). The CDR3 is made up of 13 amino acids. The CDR3 protein is CASSQSNGQPQYF. The CDR3 DNA follows: TGTGCCAGCAGCCAAAGTAATGGCCAACCGCAGTATTTT.

This chain uses TRBV29-1 with TRBJ2-4, with a tentative D call TRBD2 (5 bases). The CDR3 runs 17 residues. The germline V gene encodes CDR1 SQVTM and CDR2 ANQGSEA. The V end lost 2 bases, the J end lost 2 bases, and 19 bases lay between the germline ends. The DNA for the CDR3 is TGCAGCGTTGAAACGGTCTCCGGGGTAGGGACCAAAAACATTCAGTACTTC. It translates to CSVETVSGVGTKNIQYF.

This clonotype was seen ten or more times. The CDR3 coding sequence is TGTGCCAGCAGGGGAGCGGGGGGCCGCACAGATACGCAGTATTTT. Protein: CASRGAGGRTDTQYF. V is TRBV7-2 and J is TRBJ2-3; 9 nucleotides agree with TRBD2. Losses at the gene ends were 6 bases for V and 1 base for J; bases not matched to a gene: 5. The CDR3 totals 15 residues. Germline CDR1 SGHTA, CDR2 FQGNSA.

This clonotype appeared many times. The chain is built from TRBV7-9 and TRBJ1-5, with unresolved D. Trimming pared 5 bases from V and 0 bases from J, leaving 11 bases between. The CDR3 is 15 amino acids. Per the germline V gene, CDR1 is SEHNR and CDR2 is FQNEAQ (reference sequence). Here the CDR3 DNA reads TGTGCCAGCAGCCCGGCTGACGGTAGCAATCAGCCCCAGCATTTT. The encoded protein is CASSPADGSNQPQHF.